Below, one TCR beta chain is given with its context. Germline V gene data show CDR1 as SGHRS and CDR2 as YFSETQ. The trim removed 2 bases at V and 6 bases at J, leaving 12 bases unmatched. The CDR3 length is 18 residues. MiXCR, run by TCRdb on the RT-PCR reads, gives a single entry per CDR3 protein. This sample yields about 570,000 distinct CDR3 sequences, of which about 11% are seen a single time; approximately 11% belongs to the top ten. The data derive from a study of response to subunit inactivated influenza vaccine. This sample also belongs to another study, concerning T cells expressing NK-cell markers. That report notes: Scientists made TCR beta cDNA using 5'RACE template switching with UMIs. Only alpha-beta TCR T cells were sorted in several experiments, using an anti-gamma-delta TCR antibody. There remained a lack of clarity about HCMV specificity of expanded NKG2C+ T cell clones.

This TCR was recovered from a man aged 45-65 years who received an inactivated influenza vaccine. This specimen consisted of PBMCs from blood, obtained on the day of vaccination. The rearrangement links TRBV5-1 to TRBJ2-2, with 11 positions matching TRBD1. In DNA form, the CDR3 reads TGCGCCAGCAGCTTTCTCGCCGGCGGGACAGGGGGACCCGGGGAGCTGTTTTTT. It specifies CASSFLAGGTGGPGELFF.